What follows is one TCR beta chain and its context. Its antigen remains unidentified. The sample belongs to a study of cytomegalovirus exposure and HLA in healthy donors. Overall study findings and caveats: Within an earlier analysis, most TCR beta V segments proved productive either about 87% or about 30% of the time.

PCR primers comprised 60 Vbeta and 13 Jbeta primers. Profiled with immunoSEQ multiplex PCR; TCRdb holds only in-frame clones, not every one. The sample consists of 180,000 or so clones, more than 60% of them appearing once. The CDR3 runs 16 residues. After removal of 1 base from V and 4 bases from J, the junction contained 6 bases not matched to a gene. Germline lookup yields CDR1 GTSNPN and CDR2 SVGIG (reference sequence). This sequence originates from a woman aged 35 to 49 in good health and CMV-seropositive. The chain combines TRBV30 with TRBJ2-5, with 13 bases matching TRBD2. Sequenced: PBMCs. CDR3 nucleotide sequence: TGTGCCTGGAGTGGGCTACTAGCGGGAGGGGGAGAGACCCAGTACTTC. This sequence encodes CAWSGLLAGGGETQYF.